This T cell receptor beta chain was obtained from a study of beta chain features in type 1 diabetes. CDR3 length equals 15 residues. CDR1 SGHTA and CDR2 FQGNSA come from the germline V gene. Trimming removed 1 base from V and 3 bases from J; junction bases left unmatched: 6. Expressed TCRB transcripts were sequenced, since all the RNA that had been isolated was reverse transcribed. The read count averaged around 3.6 million across naive, central memory and regulatory T cell samples. Some clones are missing from TCRdb's copy, which holds only in-frame ones; the method was immunoSEQ multiplex PCR. The repertoire has 200,000 to 300,000 clones, less than 35% of them found once; the top ten carry 4%. This clone appeared once.

The chain combines TRBV7-2 with TRBJ2-7; TRBD2 aligns across 7 bases. Sequenced input: central memory CD4+ T cells from blood. The clonotype comes from a young man in good health. CDR3 sequence reads: CASSLVSGGIYEQYF. CDR3 sequence (DNA): TGTGCCAGCAGCTTAGTGTCGGGAGGAATCTACGAGCAGTACTTC.